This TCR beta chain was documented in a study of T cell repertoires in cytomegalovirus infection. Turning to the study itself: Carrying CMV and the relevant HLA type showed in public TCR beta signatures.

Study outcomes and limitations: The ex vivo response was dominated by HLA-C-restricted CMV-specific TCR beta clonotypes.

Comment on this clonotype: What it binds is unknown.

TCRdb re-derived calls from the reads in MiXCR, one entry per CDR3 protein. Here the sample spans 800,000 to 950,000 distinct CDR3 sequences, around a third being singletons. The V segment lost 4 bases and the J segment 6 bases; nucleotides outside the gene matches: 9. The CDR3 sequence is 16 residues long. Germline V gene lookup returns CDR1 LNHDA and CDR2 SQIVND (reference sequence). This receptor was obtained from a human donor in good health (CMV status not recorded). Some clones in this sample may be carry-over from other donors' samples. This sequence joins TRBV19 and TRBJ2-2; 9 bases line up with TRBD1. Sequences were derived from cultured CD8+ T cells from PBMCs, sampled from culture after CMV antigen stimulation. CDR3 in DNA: TGTGCCAGTAGTACCCACCGGGACAGGGTCGCCGGGGAGCTGTTTTTT. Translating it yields CASSTHRDRVAGELFF.